This entry concerns a single T cell receptor beta chain. As the sequencing template, cDNA was produced by extracting RNA and reverse transcribing it. Data came from immunoSEQ multiplex PCR; TCRdb stores just in-frame clones and leaves some out. This repertoire shows about 140,000 clones, 85% to 90% found once; its top ten account for under 15%. This entry comes from a study of CD8+ T cells in alopecia areata. Study background: Patients received oral tofacitinib, 5 to 10 mg twice daily, for moderate-to-severe alopecia areata.

The V end lost 4 bases, the J end lost 2 bases, and 18 bases lay between the germline ends. This CDR3 region has 16 residues. The germline CDR1 and CDR2 sequences are SEHNR and FQNEAQ (reference sequence). As to treatment: oral pan-JAK inhibitor, 5-10 mg twice daily. The chain recombines TRBV7-9 with TRBJ2-7; D may be TRBD1 (6 bases). The TCR was taken from a human donor with alopecia areata. Source: CD8+ T cells sorted from blood, taken at week 4, from a patient treated with tofacitinib. The CDR3, as DNA: TGTGCCAGCAGCTCTTCGGACAGTATCAAGCCCTACGAGCAGTACTTC. Protein sequence: CASSSSDSIKPYEQYF.